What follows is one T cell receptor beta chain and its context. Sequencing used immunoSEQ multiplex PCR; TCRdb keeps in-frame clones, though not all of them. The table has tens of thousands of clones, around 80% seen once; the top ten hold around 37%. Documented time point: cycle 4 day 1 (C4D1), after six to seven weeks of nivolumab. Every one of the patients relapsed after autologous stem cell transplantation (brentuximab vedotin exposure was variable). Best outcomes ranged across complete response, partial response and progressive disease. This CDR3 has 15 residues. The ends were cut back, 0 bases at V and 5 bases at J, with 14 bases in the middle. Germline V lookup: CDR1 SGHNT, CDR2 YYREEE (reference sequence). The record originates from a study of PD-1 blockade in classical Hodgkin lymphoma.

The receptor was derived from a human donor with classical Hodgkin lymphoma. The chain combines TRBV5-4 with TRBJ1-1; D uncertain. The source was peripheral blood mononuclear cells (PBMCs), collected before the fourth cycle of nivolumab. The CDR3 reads CASSLDPLGITEAFF. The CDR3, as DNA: TGTGCCAGCAGCTTGGACCCTTTAGGGATAACTGAAGCTTTCTTT. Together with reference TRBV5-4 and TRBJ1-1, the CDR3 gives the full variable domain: ETGVTQSPTHLIKTRGQQVTLRCSSQSGHNTVSWYQQALGQGPQFIFQYYREEENGRGNFPPRFSGLQFPNYSSELNVNALELDDSALYLCASSLDPLGITEAFFGQGTRLTVV.